Listed here are 14 T cell receptor beta chains from one sample, sequenced in a study of blood T cell repertoires in COVID-19. Method: immunoSEQ multiplex PCR; TCRdb's copy keeps in-frame clones and lacks some. The sample lists around 97,000 clones; around 90% were seen once. Sequencing was performed on peripheral blood. Receptor source: a man in his fifties or sixties in a cohort sampled during active COVID-19.

This chain uses TRBV15 with TRBJ2-1; 7 nucleotides align to TRBD1. Germline CDR1 is LNHNV and CDR2 is YYDKDF (reference sequence). CDR3 size: 17 residues. Trimming took 0 bases from V and 9 from J; bases not matched to a gene: 14. The CDR3 is CATSRDKRQGPGGEQFF. DNA for the CDR3: TGTGCCACCAGCAGAGACAAAAGACAGGGCCCAGGAGGTGAGCAGTTCTTC.

This clone was found once. The chain links TRBV19 to TRBJ1-1; D gene unclear. The germline gives CDR1 LNHDA, CDR2 SQIVND (reference sequence). Trimming pared 5 bases from V and 1 base from J, leaving 20 bases between. CDR3 length equals 17 residues. The CDR3 bases are TGTGCCAGTAGTCCGACCCGAGGAGGTGGGTCGAACACTGAAGCTTTCTTT. It specifies CASSPTRGGGSNTEAFF.

The chain couples TRBV9 to TRBJ2-7; tentatively, D is TRBD1 (6 bases). CDR1 and CDR2 (germline): SGDLS, YYNGEE. Trimming pared 0 bases from V and 3 bases from J, leaving 10 bases between. CDR3 length: 14 residues. The CDR3 sequence is CASSVGPGDYEQYF. CDR3 sequence (DNA): TGTGCCAGCAGCGTAGGACCAGGGGACTACGAGCAGTACTTC.

The V gene is TRBV7-9, the J gene TRBJ1-2, with unresolved D. V was shortened by 4 bases and J by 2 bases, with 8 bases between the two germline ends. Per germline, CDR1 SEHNR and CDR2 FQNEAQ (reference sequence). The CDR3 sequence is 13 residues long. CDR3 nucleotides: TGTGCCAGCAGCTCAACGGGAAACTATGGCTACACCTTC. It is translated as CASSSTGNYGYTF.

V usage is TRBV5-1 and J usage is TRBJ2-4; D is perhaps TRBD1 (5 bases). V gave up 4 bases and J gave up 1 base, with 12 bases separating them. Looked up from germline, CDR1 is SGHRS and CDR2 is YFSETQ. This CDR3 comprises 15 residues. CDR3 residues: CASSRGHPAKNIQYF. The CDR3 region has the DNA TGCGCCAGCAGCCGAGGACACCCTGCCAAAAACATTCAGTACTTC.

There are a few counts of this clone. This sequence joins TRBV11-2 and TRBJ1-3, with 7 bases identical to TRBD1. The CDR3 spans 16 residues. V trimming: 3 bases; J trimming: 0 bases; junction bases outside the gene matches: 5. Germline-derived CDR1 and CDR2 are SGHAT and FQNNGV. The CDR3 sequence: CASSFLTGSSGNTIYF. As DNA, the CDR3 is TGTGCCAGCAGCTTTTTGACAGGGAGCTCTGGAAACACCATATATTTT.

This sequence joins TRBV5-8 and TRBJ1-5, with D maybe TRBD1 (6 bases). The V gene lost 4 bases and the J gene lost 2 bases, with 19 bases spanning the gap. The CDR3 loop spans 17 amino acids. Germline V gene lookup returns CDR1 SGHTS and CDR2 YDEGEE. This CDR3 reads CASSPRRTARGNQPQHF. The CDR3 region has the DNA TGTGCCAGCAGCCCCCGGAGGACAGCGAGGGGCAATCAGCCCCAGCATTTT.

In this sample, this clone turned up a few times. This chain links TRBV28 with TRBJ1-2; 11 bases are shared with TRBD1. This CDR3 spans 16 amino acids. CDR1 and CDR2 from the germline V gene are MDHEN and SYDVKM. V was pared by 2 bases and J by 4 bases, with 6 bases of the junction left unmatched. The CDR3 DNA sequence: TGTGCCAGCAGTTTAGGACAGGGGGCGCGTGGCTATGGCTACACCTTC. Protein product: CASSLGQGARGYGYTF.

This clone has a handful of counts. This sequence joins TRBV19 and TRBJ2-7; a possible D gene is TRBD2 (6 bases). In germline, CDR1 is LNHDA, CDR2 SQIVND (reference sequence). This CDR3 region has 13 residues. Trimming removed 2 bases from V and 6 bases from J, with 11 bases in between. The CDR3 protein is CASSIMVGGEQYF. CDR3 coding DNA: TGTGCCAGTAGTATAATGGTCGGGGGCGAGCAGTACTTC.

The V and J genes are TRBV7-8 and TRBJ1-2; D is possibly TRBD1 (6 bases). The V gene's germline CDR1 is SGHVS and CDR2 FQNEAQ. V gave up 1 base and J gave up 2 bases, with 11 bases separating them. CDR3 size: 15 residues. As DNA, the CDR3 is TGTGCCAGCAGCTTAGTACTCGGACAGAACTATGGCTACACCTTC. Its translation: CASSLVLGQNYGYTF.

This clone was seen just once. V and J are TRBV6-5 and TRBJ2-3; TRBD2 agrees at 7 bases. The length of the CDR3 is 14 residues. The germline V gene has CDR1 MNHEY and CDR2 SVGAGI. J gave up 5 bases and V 2 bases, and 4 bases lay outside the gene matches. The CDR3 nucleotides read TGTGCCAGCAGTTACCTAGCGGTCAGAGATACGCAGTATTTT. Protein product: CASSYLAVRDTQYF.

The chain employs TRBV20-1 and TRBJ2-7; D is unresolved. The CDR3 covers 13 residues. Trimming stripped 3 bases from V and 4 bases from J, with 13 bases between. Germline V CDR1 and CDR2: DFQATT, SNEGSKA (reference sequence). The CDR3 DNA sequence: TGCAGTGCTAGTCTGGGTGTCGGGTACGAGCAGTACTTC. Its protein product is CSASLGVGYEQYF.

The J gene is TRBJ1-2, the V gene TRBV5-6; maybe TRBD1 (6 bases). The CDR3 has 15 amino acids. Germline V CDR1 and CDR2: SGHDT, YYEEEE. Trimming removed 1 base from V and 4 bases from J, with 14 bases in between. CDR3 coding DNA: TGTGCCAGCAGCTTGCCGTCTACAGGGACCTATGGCTACACCTTC. Its translation is CASSLPSTGTYGYTF.

This clone has just one count. The chain recombines TRBV11-2 with TRBJ2-7, with 7 bases lining up with TRBD1. CDR1 is SGHAT and CDR2 is FQNNGV in the germline V gene. This CDR3 is built from 15 residues. After removal of 5 bases from V and 4 bases from J, the junction contained 11 bases not matched to a gene. CDR3 DNA: TGTGCCAGCAGCGTCGGGACAGAGATATGGTACGAGCAGTACTTC. Translating gives CASSVGTEIWYEQYF.